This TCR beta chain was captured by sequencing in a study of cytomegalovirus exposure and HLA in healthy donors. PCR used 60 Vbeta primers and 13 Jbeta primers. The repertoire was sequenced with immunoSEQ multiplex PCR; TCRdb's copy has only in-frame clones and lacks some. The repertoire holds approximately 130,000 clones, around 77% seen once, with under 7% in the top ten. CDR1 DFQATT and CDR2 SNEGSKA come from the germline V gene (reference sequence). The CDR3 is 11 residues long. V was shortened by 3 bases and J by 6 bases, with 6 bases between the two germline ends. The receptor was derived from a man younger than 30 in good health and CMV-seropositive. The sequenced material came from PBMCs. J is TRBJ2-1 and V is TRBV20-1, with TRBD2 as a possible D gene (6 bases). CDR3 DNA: TGCAGTGCTAGCGGGAGCAATGAGCAGTTCTTC. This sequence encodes CSASGSNEQFF.